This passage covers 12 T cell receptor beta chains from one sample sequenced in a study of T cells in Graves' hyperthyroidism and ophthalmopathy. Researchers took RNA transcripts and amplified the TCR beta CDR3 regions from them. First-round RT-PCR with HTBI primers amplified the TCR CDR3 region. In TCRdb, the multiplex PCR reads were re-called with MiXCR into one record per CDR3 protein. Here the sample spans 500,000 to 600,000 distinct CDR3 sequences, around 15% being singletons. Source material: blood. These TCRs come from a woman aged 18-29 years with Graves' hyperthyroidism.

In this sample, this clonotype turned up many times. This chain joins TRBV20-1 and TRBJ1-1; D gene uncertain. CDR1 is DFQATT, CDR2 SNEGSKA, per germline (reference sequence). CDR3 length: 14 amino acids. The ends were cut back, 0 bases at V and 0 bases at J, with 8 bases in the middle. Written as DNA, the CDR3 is TGCAGTGCTAGAGATAAAGCAATGAACACTGAAGCTTTCTTT. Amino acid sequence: CSARDKAMNTEAFF.

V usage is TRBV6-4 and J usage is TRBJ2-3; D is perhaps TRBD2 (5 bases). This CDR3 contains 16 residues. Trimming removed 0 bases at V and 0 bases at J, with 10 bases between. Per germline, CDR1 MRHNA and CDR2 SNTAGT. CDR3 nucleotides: TGTGCCAGCAGTGACTCGCCTAGCCCTAGCACAGATACGCAGTATTTT. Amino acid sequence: CASSDSPSPSTDTQYF.

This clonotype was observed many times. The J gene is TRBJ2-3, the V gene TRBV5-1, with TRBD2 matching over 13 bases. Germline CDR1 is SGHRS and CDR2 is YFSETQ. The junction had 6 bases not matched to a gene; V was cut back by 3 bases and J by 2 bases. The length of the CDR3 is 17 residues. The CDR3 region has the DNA TGCGCCAGCAGCTCCGGGACTAGCGGGGACCCCACAGATACGCAGTATTTT. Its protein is CASSSGTSGDPTDTQYF. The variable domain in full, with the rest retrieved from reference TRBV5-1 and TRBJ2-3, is KAGVTQTPRYLIKTRGQQVTLSCSPISGHRSVSWYQQTPGQGLQFLFEYFSETQRNKGNFPGRFSGRQFSNSRSEMNVSTLELGDSALYLCASSSGTSGDPTDTQYFGPGTRLTVL.

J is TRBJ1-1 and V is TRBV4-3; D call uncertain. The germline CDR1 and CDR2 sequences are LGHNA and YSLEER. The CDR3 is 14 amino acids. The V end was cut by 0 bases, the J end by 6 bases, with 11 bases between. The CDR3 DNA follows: TGCGCCAGCAGCCAAGAGGGTGATAGAGCTGAAGCTTTCTTT. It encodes CASSQEGDRAEAFF.

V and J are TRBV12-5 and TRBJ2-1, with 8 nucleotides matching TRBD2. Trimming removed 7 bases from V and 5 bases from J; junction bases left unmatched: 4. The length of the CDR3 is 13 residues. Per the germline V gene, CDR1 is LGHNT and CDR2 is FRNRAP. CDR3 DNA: TGTGCTAGTGCGAATAGCGGGGACAATGAGCAGTTCTTC. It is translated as CASANSGDNEQFF.

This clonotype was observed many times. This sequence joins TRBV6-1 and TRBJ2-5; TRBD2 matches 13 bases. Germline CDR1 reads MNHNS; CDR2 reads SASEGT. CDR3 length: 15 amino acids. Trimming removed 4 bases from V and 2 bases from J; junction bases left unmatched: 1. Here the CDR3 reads CASSGGLAGQETQYF. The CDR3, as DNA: TGTGCCAGCAGTGGGGGACTAGCGGGGCAAGAGACCCAGTACTTC.

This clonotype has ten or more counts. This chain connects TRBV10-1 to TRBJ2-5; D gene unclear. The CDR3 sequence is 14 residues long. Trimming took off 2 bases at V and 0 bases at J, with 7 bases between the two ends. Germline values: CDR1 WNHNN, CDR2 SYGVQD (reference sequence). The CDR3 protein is CASSEPADQETQYF. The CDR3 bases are TGCGCCAGCAGTGAGCCGGCGGACCAAGAGACCCAGTACTTC.

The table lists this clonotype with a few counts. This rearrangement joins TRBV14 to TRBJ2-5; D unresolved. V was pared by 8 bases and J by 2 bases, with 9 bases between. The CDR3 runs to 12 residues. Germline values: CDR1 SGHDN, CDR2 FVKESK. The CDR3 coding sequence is TGTGCCAGCGCGGTAAGGCAAGAGACCCAGTACTTC. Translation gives CASAVRQETQYF. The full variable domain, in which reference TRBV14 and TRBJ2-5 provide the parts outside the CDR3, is EAGVTQFPSHSVIEKGQTVTLRCDPISGHDNLYWYRRVMGKEIKFLLHFVKESKQDESGMPNNRFLAERTGGTYSTLKVQPAELEDSGVYFCASAVRQETQYFGPGTRLLVL.

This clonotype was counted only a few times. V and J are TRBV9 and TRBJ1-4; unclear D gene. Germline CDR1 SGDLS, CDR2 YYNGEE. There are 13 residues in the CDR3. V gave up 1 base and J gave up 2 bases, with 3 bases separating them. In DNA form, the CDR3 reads TGTGCCAGCAGCGTATCTACTAATGAAAAACTGTTTTTT. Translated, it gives CASSVSTNEKLFF.

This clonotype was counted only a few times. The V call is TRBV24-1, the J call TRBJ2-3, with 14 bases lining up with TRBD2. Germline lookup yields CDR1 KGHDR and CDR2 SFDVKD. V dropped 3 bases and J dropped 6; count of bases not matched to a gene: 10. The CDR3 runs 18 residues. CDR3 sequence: CATSDPGTSGSPQDTQYF. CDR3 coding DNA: TGTGCCACCAGTGATCCCGGGACTAGCGGGAGCCCTCAGGATACGCAGTATTTT.

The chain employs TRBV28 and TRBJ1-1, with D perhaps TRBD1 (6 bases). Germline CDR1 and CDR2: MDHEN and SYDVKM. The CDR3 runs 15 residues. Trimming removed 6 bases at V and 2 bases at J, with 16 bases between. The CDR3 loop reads CASRRTQGRNTEAFF. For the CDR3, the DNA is TGTGCCAGCAGACGCACGCAGGGGCGTAACACTGAAGCTTTCTTT.

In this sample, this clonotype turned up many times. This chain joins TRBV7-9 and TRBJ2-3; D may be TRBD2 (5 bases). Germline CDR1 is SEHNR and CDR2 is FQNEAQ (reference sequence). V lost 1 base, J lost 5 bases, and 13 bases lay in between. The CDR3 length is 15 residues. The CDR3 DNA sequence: TGTGCCAGCAGCTTAGAGGCGCCGAGGGTAGATACGCAGTATTTT. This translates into CASSLEAPRVDTQYF.